The 17 T cell receptor beta chains in this list originate from one sample, sequenced in a study of blood T cell repertoires in COVID-19. TCRdb keeps only in-frame clones here, not all; method: immunoSEQ multiplex PCR. The sample holds roughly 150,000 clones; about 81% are singletons and the top ten take around 7.8%. Sequenced material: PBMCs or T cells enriched from blood (not recorded which). These TCRs come from a middle-aged man who had recovered from COVID-19.

This chain links TRBV18 with TRBJ1-5; 7 positions match TRBD1. Germline V gene lookup returns CDR1 KGHSH and CDR2 LQKENI. The CDR3 consists of 15 residues. With V trimmed by 4 bases and J by 3 bases, 6 bases remained unmatched. This CDR3 is CASSLGTAPNQPQHF. The CDR3 DNA is TGTGCCAGCTCACTAGGGACAGCCCCCAATCAGCCCCAGCATTTT.

The chain has TRBV7-9 and TRBJ2-2; TRBD1 matches 7 bases. Germline V CDR1 and CDR2: SEHNR, FQNEAQ (reference sequence). The CDR3 is 14 amino acids. With 5 bases clipped from V and 2 bases from J, the junction kept 2 bases outside the gene matches. In nucleotides, the CDR3 is TGTGCCAGCAGCAGGACAGGAAACACCGGGGAGCTGTTTTTT. The encoded protein is CASSRTGNTGELFF.

The rearrangement uses TRBV6-5 and TRBJ2-3; D remains ambiguous. Germline V gene data show CDR1 as MNHEY and CDR2 as SVGAGI. V was clipped by 6 bases and J by 4 bases, with 11 bases between them. The CDR3 length is 13 residues. CDR3 DNA sequence: TGTGCCAGCAGCGCTAGTTCCGCAGATACGCAGTATTTT. It codes for CASSASSADTQYF.

This clone was found a few times. The chain links TRBV3-1 (or the pseudogene TRBV3-2) to TRBJ1-2; D perhaps matches TRBD1 (6 bases). V lost 5 bases, J lost 7 bases, and 17 bases lay in between. Germline V CDR1 and CDR2: LGHDT, YNNKEL (reference sequence). The CDR3 has 14 amino acids. CDR3 DNA sequence: TGTGCCAGCAGCTTAGCGAGGGGGAGCGGTGGCTACACCTTC. This codes for CASSLARGSGGYTF.

The V gene is TRBV5-1, the J gene TRBJ2-1; weak D call: TRBD2 (5 bases). V was cut by 5 bases and J by 4 bases, with 13 bases left in between. This CDR3 is built from 14 residues. From germline, CDR1 is SGHRS and CDR2 YFSETQ. CDR3 DNA: TGCGCCAGCAGGGAAGCGGAAACTTACAATGAGCAGTTCTTC. Protein product: CASREAETYNEQFF. The full variable domain, in which reference TRBV5-1 and TRBJ2-1 provide the parts outside the CDR3, is KAGVTQTPRYLIKTRGQQVTLSCSPISGHRSVSWYQQTPGQGLQFLFEYFSETQRNKGNFPGRFSGRQFSNSRSEMNVSTLELGDSALYLCASREAETYNEQFFGPGTRLTVL.

This clone was seen more than once but under ten times. The CDR3 coding sequence is TGTGCCAGCAGCGCCCGGGGGGGGGCGCCTGAAGCTTTCTTT. This sequence encodes CASSARGGAPEAFF. J is TRBJ1-1 and V is TRBV13, with D possibly being TRBD1 (6 bases). The germline CDR1 and CDR2 sequences are PRHDT and FYEKMQ (reference sequence). The CDR3 totals 14 residues. Trimming cost V 5 bases and J 6 bases, with 16 bases left between them.

The chain recombines TRBV11-2 with TRBJ1-6; TRBD1 matches at 9 bases. CDR3 length equals 15 residues. Germline V gene sequence: CDR1 SGHAT, CDR2 FQNNGV. The ends lost 4 bases at V and 8 bases at J; junction bases unmatched: 6. This CDR3 is CASSSGTGPYSPLHF. CDR3 coding DNA: TGTGCCAGCAGCTCCGGGACAGGGCCATATTCACCCCTCCACTTT.

The genes are TRBV5-3 and TRBJ1-2, with D hard to call. TRBV5-3 is noted as an ORF with a role that remains uncertain. V dropped 0 bases and J dropped 0 bases, with 15 bases sitting between them. The CDR3 extends over 17 amino acids. The CDR3, as DNA: TGTGCCAGAAGCTTGGGATACGCGGCGTCGGCTAACTATGGCTACACCTTC. This gives the protein CARSLGYAASANYGYTF.

The chain links TRBV29-1 to TRBJ2-7, with TRBD1 identical over 9 bases. Germline V gene sequence: CDR1 SQVTM, CDR2 ANQGSEA. The CDR3 covers 14 residues. With 3 bases clipped from V and 3 bases from J, the junction kept 6 bases outside the gene matches. The CDR3 is CSVERDRAGYEQYF. Here the CDR3 DNA reads TGCAGCGTTGAGAGGGACAGGGCGGGCTACGAGCAGTACTTC.

This clone was observed once. V is TRBV5-5 and J is TRBJ1-4; TRBD1 is a possible D gene (6 bases). This CDR3 has 15 residues. The V gene's germline CDR1 is SGHKS and CDR2 YYEKEE (reference sequence). The V end was cut by 6 bases, the J end by 0 bases, with 12 bases between. CDR3 nucleotide sequence: TGTGCCAGCAACACAGGGCTTGCAACTAATGAAAAACTGTTTTTT. It is translated as CASNTGLATNEKLFF.

This clone was counted only a few times. The chain combines TRBV2 with TRBJ1-4, with 9 bases aligning to TRBD1. The CDR3 runs to 15 residues. V shed 5 bases, J shed 5 bases, and the junction held 6 bases outside the gene matches. Germline V CDR1 and CDR2: SNHLY, FYNNEI. For the CDR3, the DNA is TGTGCCAGCAGTCTAACAGGGGGCCCAAATGAAAAACTGTTTTTT. Amino acids: CASSLTGGPNEKLFF.

V usage is TRBV11-2 and J usage is TRBJ1-1; perhaps TRBD1 as D (5 bases). Germline V lookup: CDR1 SGHAT, CDR2 FQNNGV. The CDR3 extends over 15 amino acids. V lost 5 bases and J 0 bases, leaving 13 bases between the germline ends. The CDR3 DNA reads TGTGCCAGCAGCCCGATACAGGCAATGAACACTGAAGCTTTCTTT. Protein sequence: CASSPIQAMNTEAFF.

The sample holds one count of this clone. The chain joins TRBV21-1 to TRBJ1-5; no check of the table's D call, TRBD1, against the DNA was made. TRBV21-1 is a recognized pseudogene. The CDR3 loop spans 17 amino acids. CDR3 sequence: CASSSPRDRSYNQPQHF. The DNA for the CDR3 is TGTGCCAGCAGCTCCCCCCGGGACAGGTCCTACAATCAGCCCCAGCATTTT.

This rearrangement joins TRBV11-2 to TRBJ2-7; D unresolved. The CDR3 loop spans 15 amino acids. Trimming took 5 bases from V and 0 from J, leaving 14 bases between them. Germline V gives CDR1 SGHAT, CDR2 FQNNGV. The CDR3, as DNA: TGTGCCAGCAGCCCCCCTCTCACGAGCTCCTACGAGCAGTACTTC. Translated, it gives CASSPPLTSSYEQYF. Variable domain in full (rest from reference TRBV11-2 and TRBJ2-7): EAGVAQSPRYKIIEKRQSVAFWCNPISGHATLYWYQQILGQGPKLLIQFQNNGVVDDSQLPKDRFSAERLKGVDSTLKIQPAKLEDSAVYLCASSPPLTSSYEQYFGPGTRLTVT.

The J gene is TRBJ1-5, the V gene TRBV27; D uncertain. CDR1 and CDR2 (germline): MNHEY, SMNVEV (reference sequence). V lost 2 bases, J lost 5 bases, and 7 bases lay in between. CDR3 length equals 13 residues. The CDR3 sequence is CASSLIGDQPQHF. CDR3 nucleotides: TGTGCCAGCAGTTTAATCGGGGATCAGCCCCAGCATTTT.

The V and J genes are TRBV19 and TRBJ1-5, with D perhaps matching TRBD1 (5 bases). Germline V lookup: CDR1 LNHDA, CDR2 SQIVND (reference sequence). V lost 1 base to trimming and J lost 2 bases, with 9 bases between them. This CDR3 has 15 residues. In DNA, the CDR3 is TGTGCCAGTAGTATAGCAGGGCTTGGCAATCAGCCCCAGCATTTT. This sequence encodes CASSIAGLGNQPQHF.

V is TRBV5-5 and J is TRBJ1-2; 7 bases are shared with TRBD1. Trimming took 5 bases from V and 4 from J; bases not matched to a gene: 8. The CDR3 consists of 14 residues. Germline CDR1 is SGHKS and CDR2 is YYEKEE (reference sequence). The CDR3: CASRSGQATYGYTF. CDR3 bases: TGTGCCAGCAGATCCGGACAGGCCACCTATGGCTACACCTTC.